The clone carrying this T cell receptor (beta chain) has only one observation. Sequencing used immunoSEQ multiplex PCR; TCRdb keeps in-frame clones, though not all of them. The table includes roughly 100,000 clones, about 91% detected once. The data derive from a study of blood T cell repertoires in COVID-19. Study-wide background: T cells, B-cell-depleted T cells, or PBMCs provided the cDNA or gDNA that served as material.

Trimming took off 6 bases at V and 8 bases at J, with 5 bases between the two ends. The germline gives CDR1 SGHNT, CDR2 YENEEA. The length of the CDR3 is 10 residues. This chain joins TRBV11-3 and TRBJ2-1; D ambiguous. The receptor's source is a human donor in a cohort sampled during active COVID-19. Sequencing used peripheral blood. The CDR3 loop reads CASRTHEQFF. The DNA for the CDR3 is TGTGCCAGCAGGACTCATGAGCAGTTCTTC. The complete variable domain, with remaining parts taken from reference TRBV11-3 and TRBJ2-1, reads EAGVVQSPRYKIIEKKQPVAFWCNPISGHNTLYWYLQNLGQGPELLIRYENEEAVDDSQLPKDRFSAERLKGVDSTLKIQPAELGDSAVYLCASRTHEQFFGPGTRLTVL.